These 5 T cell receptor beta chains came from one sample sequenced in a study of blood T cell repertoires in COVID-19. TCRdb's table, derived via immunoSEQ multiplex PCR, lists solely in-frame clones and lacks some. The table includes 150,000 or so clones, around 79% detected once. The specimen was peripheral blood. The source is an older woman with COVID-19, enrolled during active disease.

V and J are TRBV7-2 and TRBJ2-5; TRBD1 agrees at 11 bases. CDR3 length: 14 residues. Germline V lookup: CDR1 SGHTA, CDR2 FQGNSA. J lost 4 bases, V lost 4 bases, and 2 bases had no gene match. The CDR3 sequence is CASSSDRGLETQYF. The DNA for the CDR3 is TGTGCCAGCAGCTCGGACAGGGGGCTAGAGACCCAGTACTTC. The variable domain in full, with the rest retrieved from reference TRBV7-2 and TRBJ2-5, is GAGVSQSPSNKVTEKGKDVELRCDPISGHTALYWYRQSLGQGLEFLIYFQGNSAPDKSGLPSDRFSAERTGGSVSTLTIQRTQQEDSAVYLCASSSDRGLETQYFGPGTRLLVL.

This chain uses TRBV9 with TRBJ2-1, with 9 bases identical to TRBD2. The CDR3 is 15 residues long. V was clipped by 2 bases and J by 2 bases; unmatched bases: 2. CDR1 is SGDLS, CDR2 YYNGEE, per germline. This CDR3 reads CASSVLAGTYNEQFF. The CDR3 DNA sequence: TGTGCCAGCAGCGTTCTAGCGGGGACCTACAATGAGCAGTTCTTC.

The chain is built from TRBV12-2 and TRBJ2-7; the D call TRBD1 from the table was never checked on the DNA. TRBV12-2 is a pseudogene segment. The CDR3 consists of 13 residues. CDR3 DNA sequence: TGTGCAAGTCGTTTCAGACAGGGCGGGGAGCAGTACTTC. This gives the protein CASRFRQGGEQYF.

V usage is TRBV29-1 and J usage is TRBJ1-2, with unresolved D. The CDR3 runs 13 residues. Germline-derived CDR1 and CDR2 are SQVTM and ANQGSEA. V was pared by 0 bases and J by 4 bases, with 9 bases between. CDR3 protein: CSVEDLEPYGYTF. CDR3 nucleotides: TGCAGCGTTGAAGATCTCGAGCCCTATGGCTACACCTTC.

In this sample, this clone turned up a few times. CDR3 in amino acids: CASSTSGIGDEQFF. Written as DNA, the CDR3 is TGTGCCAGTAGTACTAGCGGGATAGGCGATGAGCAGTTCTTC. V gene TRBV19 combines with J gene TRBJ2-1, with 9 bases fitting TRBD2. Germline V gives CDR1 LNHDA, CDR2 SQIVND (reference sequence). The CDR3 consists of 14 residues. Trimming took 4 bases from V and 8 from J; bases not matched to a gene: 6.